Sequencing of this TCR beta chain was carried out in a study of T cell changes during pregnancy in multiple sclerosis. Germline V gene lookup returns CDR1 MNHNS and CDR2 SASEGT. V was cut by 2 bases and J by 3 bases, with 14 bases left in between. CDR3 length: 15 amino acids. The assay was immunoSEQ multiplex PCR, and TCRdb's table has in-frame clones only and misses some. The repertoire holds under 20,000 clones, with 70% to 90% as singletons. The V call is TRBV6-1, the J call TRBJ2-7, with D tentatively TRBD2 (5 bases). The material was CD8+ T cells from peripheral blood mononuclear cells, obtained after pregnancy. This clonotype was obtained from a female donor with multiple sclerosis, enrolled in a pregnancy study. Here the CDR3 DNA reads TGTGCCAGCAGTGAAACGGCCGAGGGATTCTACGAGCAGTACTTC. It is translated as CASSETAEGFYEQYF.